The rows below give T cell receptor beta chains drawn from one sample of a study of shared clonotypes between healthy human individuals. Clones were sequenced by immunoSEQ multiplex PCR, and TCRdb holds only the in-frame ones, with some missing. The sample comprises about 680,000 clones, 92% of which are singletons, and 24% rests with the top ten. Sequenced sample: naive CD8+ T cells sorted from blood. The receptors derive from a man younger than 40 in good health. Each CDR3 is given with its conserved first and last residue. Each record gives: D gene, J gene, V gene, clone size, CDR3 protein, CDR3 DNA. D genes are given only for firm matches. Expanded clones get a size class; other rows say once, few or many, or leave the size out.

>TRBD1|TRBJ2-1|TRBV7-9|NA
CASSSMDRGLYNEQFF
TGTGCCAGCAGCTCCATGGACAGGGGGCTATACAATGAGCAGTTCTTC
>NA|TRBJ2-7|TRBV4-1|NA
CASSQDRGTYEQYF
TGCGCCAGCAGCCAAGATAGGGGCACCTACGAGCAGTACTTC
>TRBD1|TRBJ1-1|TRBV7-9|NA
CASSLGDRGQGVGYTEAFF
TGTGCCAGCAGCTTAGGAGACCGGGGACAGGGAGTCGGTTACACTGAAGCTTTCTTT
>TRBD2|TRBJ2-2|TRBV28|NA
CASSPFSGSAGELFF
TGTGCCAGCAGCCCCTTTAGCGGGAGCGCCGGGGAGCTGTTTTTT
>NA|TRBJ2-2|TRBV4-1|NA
CASSQAMGFGELFF
TGCGCCAGCAGCCAAGCTATGGGTTTCGGGGAGCTGTTTTTT
>TRBD2|TRBJ2-1|TRBV10-1|NA
CASREGLASHNEQFF
TGCGCCAGCAGAGAGGGACTAGCGTCCCACAATGAGCAGTTCTTC
>NA|TRBJ2-1|TRBV9|few
CASSAWDFSGNEQFF
TGTGCCAGCAGCGCCTGGGACTTCTCCGGCAATGAGCAGTTCTTC
>TRBD2|TRBJ2-1|TRBV4-1|NA
CASSQEWTSGIAAYNEQFF
TGCGCCAGCAGCCAAGAGTGGACTAGCGGGATCGCCGCCTACAATGAGCAGTTCTTC
>NA|TRBJ2-1|TRBV21-1|NA
CAVSLSGPTYNEQFF
TGTGCCGTATCCTTGAGCGGGCCAACCTACAATGAGCAGTTCTTC
>NA|TRBJ2-7|TRBV7-8|NA
CASSPTGRGYEQYF
TGTGCCAGCAGCCCCACAGGCAGGGGCTACGAGCAGTACTTC
>TRBD1|TRBJ1-5|TRBV4-3|NA
CASSQGTGGNQPQHF
TGCGCCAGCAGCCAGGGGACAGGGGGCAATCAGCCCCAGCATTTT
>NA|TRBJ1-1|TRBV5-1|NA
CASSSEDPTPNTEAFF
TGCGCCAGCAGCTCCGAGGACCCTACTCCGAACACTGAAGCTTTCTTT